These 25 T cell receptor beta chains originate from one sample sequenced in a study of T cells in Graves' hyperthyroidism and ophthalmopathy. RNA transcripts served as the template for amplifying TCR beta CDR3 regions. Initially, a first-round RT-PCR of the TCR CDR3 employed the HTBI primer set. TCRdb re-analysed the multiplex PCR reads in MiXCR, keeping a single row per CDR3 protein. Of hundreds of thousands of distinct CDR3 sequences in the sample, approximately 15% were seen once. Sequencing was carried out using blood. All receptors derive from a woman aged 45 to 65 with Graves' ophthalmopathy.

This clonotype was seen many times. The V and J genes are TRBV9 and TRBJ2-1, with 13 bases aligning to TRBD2. The V segment lost 4 bases and the J segment 4 bases; nucleotides outside the gene matches: 8. Germline CDR1 is SGDLS and CDR2 is YYNGEE. CDR3 size: 17 residues. In DNA form, the CDR3 reads TGTGCCAGCAGCCTCAGACTAGCGGGAGGCCCTTACAATGAGCAGTTCTTC. Amino acid sequence: CASSLRLAGGPYNEQFF. The whole variable domain, filled in from reference TRBV9 and TRBJ2-1, reads DSGVTQTPKHLITATGQRVTLRCSPRSGDLSVYWYQQSLDQGLQFLIQYYNGEERAKGNILERFSAQQFPDLHSELNLSSLELGDSALYFCASSLRLAGGPYNEQFFGPGTRLTVL.

Turning to this clonotype: A read error may account for a junction end that differs from germline. J is TRBJ2-7 and V is TRBV10-2, with D perhaps TRBD1 or TRBD2 (5 bases each). The CDR3 totals 12 residues. Looked up from germline, CDR1 is WSHSY and CDR2 is SAAADI. DNA of the CDR3: TGCGCCTCGGCAGGGAGTACCTACGAGCAGCACTTC. Translated, it gives CASAGSTYEQHF.

This clonotype has only a few counts. The rearrangement links TRBV25-1 to TRBJ1-2; D uncertain. The CDR3 spans 12 residues. Germline lookup yields CDR1 MGHDK and CDR2 SYGVNS. V was shortened by 2 bases and J by 4 bases, with 5 bases between the two germline ends. CDR3 nucleotides: TGTGCCAGCAGTGAAACGATCTATGGCTACACCTTC. Translated: CASSETIYGYTF.

Ten or more counts support this clonotype. The chain is built from TRBV7-2 and TRBJ2-7; tentative D call: TRBD1 (5 bases). With 6 bases removed from V and 0 bases from J, the gap between germline ends came to 9 bases. Germline V gene sequence: CDR1 SGHTA, CDR2 FQGNSA. CDR3 length: 13 amino acids. CDR3 residues: CASRPTASYEQYF. The CDR3 DNA reads as TGTGCCAGCAGACCGACAGCCTCCTACGAGCAGTACTTC. Full variable domain (rest looked up from reference TRBV7-2 and TRBJ2-7): GAGVSQSPSNKVTEKGKDVELRCDPISGHTALYWYRQSLGQGLEFLIYFQGNSAPDKSGLPSDRFSAERTGGSVSTLTIQRTQQEDSAVYLCASRPTASYEQYFGPGTRLTVT.

This clonotype showed up many times. The chain is built from TRBV30 and TRBJ2-7; D is ambiguous. In germline, CDR1 is GTSNPN, CDR2 SVGIG (reference sequence). Trimming stripped 2 bases from V and 3 bases from J, with 5 bases between. The CDR3 totals 11 residues. The CDR3 loop is CAWSLSYEQYF. The CDR3 nucleotides are TGTGCCTGGAGTCTCAGCTACGAGCAGTACTTC.

This clonotype was counted ten times or more. The rearrangement links TRBV7-2 to TRBJ1-5; 8 bases align to TRBD1. The CDR3 is 17 residues long. The V gene end was trimmed by 3 bases and the J gene end by 2 bases; junction bases not matched to a gene: 9. Looked up from germline, CDR1 is SGHTA and CDR2 is FQGNSA. CDR3 sequence: CASSFGQGIDGNQPQHF. DNA for the CDR3: TGTGCCAGCAGCTTCGGACAGGGCATTGATGGCAATCAGCCCCAGCATTTT.

This clonotype occurred a few times. V usage is TRBV29-1 and J usage is TRBJ2-2, with D possibly TRBD2 on 7 matching bases. This CDR3 spans 14 amino acids. Deletions cut 7 bases from V and 7 bases from J, with 19 bases between. Germline loops: CDR1 SQVTM, CDR2 ANQGSEA. The CDR3 sequence is CSGGGGPEGGELFF. CDR3 DNA: TGCAGCGGAGGGGGAGGGCCGGAGGGCGGGGAGCTGTTTTTT.

Here the CDR3 DNA reads TGTGCCAGCTCACCAAGCCGGACCAGCTACCAAGAGACCCAGTACTTC. Translation gives CASSPSRTSYQETQYF. This chain uses TRBV18 with TRBJ2-5; D ambiguous. CDR1 KGHSH and CDR2 LQKENI come from the germline V gene. CDR3 length equals 16 residues. The V end lost 2 bases, the J end lost 0 bases, and 13 bases lay between the germline ends.

This clonotype was seen repeatedly, ten times or more. The rearrangement links TRBV11-3 to TRBJ2-5, with 10 bases aligning to TRBD2. The CDR3 covers 15 residues. After removal of 4 bases from V and 5 bases from J, the junction contained 7 bases not matched to a gene. CDR1 is SGHNT, CDR2 YENEEA, per germline. The CDR3 loop is CASSSPSGRGETQYF. In nucleotides, the CDR3 is TGTGCCAGCAGCTCCCCTAGCGGGAGAGGGGAGACCCAGTACTTC. The full variable domain, rest sourced from reference TRBV11-3 and TRBJ2-5, is EAGVVQSPRYKIIEKKQPVAFWCNPISGHNTLYWYLQNLGQGPELLIRYENEEAVDDSQLPKDRFSAERLKGVDSTLKIQPAELGDSAVYLCASSSPSGRGETQYFGPGTRLLVL.

A remark on this clonotype: A much bigger clone sits one base away, suggesting this may be a read error. V is TRBV12-3 or TRBV12-4 and J is TRBJ1-4; a possible D gene is TRBD1 (6 bases). V lost 4 bases and J lost 0, with 21 bases in between. The CDR3 loop spans 19 amino acids. CDR3 coding DNA: TGTGCCAGCAGTTCCCCGAGGTGGGGGGGGCAGCCAACTAATGAAAAACTGTTTTTT. Its translation: CASSSPRWGGQPTNEKLFF.

This clonotype was seen only once. This sequence may be a read error, since a much larger clone differs from it by one base. This likely comes from a read error, as the CDR3 has no conserved phenylalanine or tryptophan at its end. The chain couples TRBV30 to TRBJ1-1; D may be TRBD1 (5 bases). Germline CDR1 GTSNPN, CDR2 SVGIG (reference sequence). V shed 3 bases and J shed 5 bases, with 13 bases lying between them. The CDR3 totals 13 residues. For the CDR3, the DNA is TGTGCCTGGAGGTGGGGCCAGGAGACTGAAGCTTTCTAT. Encoded protein: CAWRWGQETEAFY.

This clonotype was counted many times. The chain is built from TRBV2 and TRBJ2-4; tentatively, D is TRBD2 (5 bases). The CDR3 has 13 residues. Trimming took 9 bases from V and 9 from J, leaving 18 bases between them. Per the germline V gene, CDR1 is SNHLY and CDR2 is FYNNEI. Here the CDR3 reads CASSGESSTIQYF. Here the CDR3 DNA reads TGTGCCAGTTCTGGGGAGAGTAGTACCATTCAGTACTTC.

This clonotype was observed a few times. The V gene is TRBV7-2, the J gene TRBJ2-7, with 9 bases identical to TRBD2. CDR3 size: 13 residues. Germline V gene lookup returns CDR1 SGHTA and CDR2 FQGNSA. With 3 bases clipped from V and 7 bases from J, the junction kept 4 bases outside the gene matches. The CDR3 here is CASSLTSGWEQYF. The CDR3 nucleotides are TGTGCCAGCAGCTTGACTAGCGGATGGGAGCAGTACTTC.

Notes on this clonotype: A junction boundary mismatches the germline segment, possibly from a read error. CDR3 loop: CASSLRTLYNERFF. In nucleotides, the CDR3 is TGTGCCAGTAGTCTCAGGACATTATACAATGAGCGGTTCTTC. This chain connects TRBV19 to TRBJ2-1; D may be TRBD1 (5 bases). CDR1 and CDR2 (germline): LNHDA, SQIVND (reference sequence). The CDR3 spans 14 residues.

This clonotype appeared many times. The chain carries TRBV5-1 and TRBJ1-5; D may be TRBD1 (5 bases). The V and J ends lost 4 bases and 5 bases respectively, with 13 bases between them. The germline V gene has CDR1 SGHRS and CDR2 YFSETQ. CDR3 size: 14 residues. CDR3 coding DNA: TGCGCCAGCAGCCCAGGACTAGGGGATCAGCCCCAGCATTTT. It codes for CASSPGLGDQPQHF.

This clonotype was picked up a small number of times. The gene calls are TRBV28 and TRBJ1-4; D gene unclear. Germline V gives CDR1 MDHEN, CDR2 SYDVKM. The CDR3 consists of 15 residues. Trimming cost V 1 base and J 4 bases, with 10 bases left between them. DNA for the CDR3: TGTGCCAGCAGTTTATTAGGTGGAAGTAATGAAAAACTGTTTTTT. Amino acid sequence: CASSLLGGSNEKLFF.

This clonotype was recorded at least ten times. CDR3 DNA sequence: TGTGCCAGCAGCTTCCTGAGCGGGAGCGAGACCCAGTACTTC. Encoded protein: CASSFLSGSETQYF. The chain uses TRBV7-9 and TRBJ2-5; 8 nucleotides match TRBD2. The CDR3 consists of 14 residues. CDR1 SEHNR and CDR2 FQNEAQ come from the germline V gene (reference sequence). The trim removed 3 bases at V and 5 bases at J, leaving 5 bases unmatched.

This rearrangement joins TRBV4-3 to TRBJ1-4; no clear D gene. CDR3 length equals 15 residues. Trimming shortened V by 3 bases and J by 0 bases, and 8 bases separated the two germline ends. Germline V gives CDR1 LGHNA, CDR2 YSLEER. Here the CDR3 reads CASSQWNPTNEKLFF. The CDR3 nucleotides are TGCGCCAGCAGCCAGTGGAATCCAACTAATGAAAAACTGTTTTTT.

This clonotype occurred many times. The chain recombines TRBV11-1 with TRBJ2-6, with 7 positions matching TRBD2. The germline CDR1 and CDR2 sequences are SGHAT and FQDESV (reference sequence). This CDR3 contains 16 residues. Losses at the gene ends were 5 bases for V and 1 base for J; bases not matched to a gene: 5. In nucleotides, the CDR3 is TGTGCCAGCAGCCTCGGGACTACTTCTGGGGCCAACGTCCTGACTTTC. This codes for CASSLGTTSGANVLTF.

This clonotype occurred many times. The J gene is TRBJ2-5, the V gene TRBV6-2 or TRBV6-3, with 15 bases that match TRBD2. CDR3 length: 16 residues. J lost 7 bases, V lost 6 bases, and 9 bases had no gene match. The germline CDR1 and CDR2 sequences are MNHEY and SVGEGT. The CDR3 DNA sequence: TGTGCCAGCAGCCGCTCGGGACTAGCGGGAGGCGGGACCCAGTACTTC. Translating it yields CASSRSGLAGGGTQYF.

The chain links TRBV7-3 to TRBJ2-2; D is perhaps TRBD1 (6 bases). Germline V gives CDR1 SGHTA, CDR2 FQGTGA. V lost 1 base and J 7 bases, leaving 16 bases between the germline ends. This CDR3 comprises 16 residues. This chain's CDR3 is CASSLNNRENNGELFF. The CDR3 region has the DNA TGTGCCAGCAGCTTAAACAACAGGGAAAATAACGGGGAGCTGTTTTTT.

Only a few counts were recorded for this clonotype. V gene TRBV27 combines with J gene TRBJ1-2; TRBD1 matches at 8 bases. V dropped 4 bases and J dropped 4; count of bases not matched to a gene: 11. The CDR3 totals 16 residues. From germline, CDR1 is MNHEY and CDR2 SMNVEV (reference sequence). The CDR3 coding sequence is TGTGCCAGCAGTTCCCTTGAGGACAGGGTGGTCTATGGCTACACCTTC. Protein: CASSSLEDRVVYGYTF.

This clonotype was picked up many times. The V gene is TRBV28, the J gene TRBJ1-4; maybe TRBD1 (5 bases). V lost 7 bases and J lost 3, with 12 bases in between. The CDR3 covers 14 residues. Germline CDR1 reads MDHEN; CDR2 reads SYDVKM. CDR3 sequence: CASNQGLANEKLFF. Written as DNA, the CDR3 is TGTGCCAGCAACCAGGGACTGGCTAATGAAAAACTGTTTTTT.

The rearrangement uses TRBV14 and TRBJ1-6; 7 bases map to TRBD1. CDR1 is SGHDN and CDR2 is FVKESK in the germline V gene. The CDR3 is 14 residues long. The V and J ends lost 1 base and 13 bases, in that order; junction bases with no gene match: 7. This CDR3 is CASSQVQGTRPLHF. For the CDR3, the DNA is TGTGCCAGCAGCCAAGTACAGGGGACCCGGCCCCTCCACTTT.

V and J are TRBV5-5 and TRBJ2-4; TRBD1 agrees at 9 bases. The CDR3 is 18 amino acids. Germline CDR1 and CDR2: SGHKS and YYEKEE (reference sequence). The V segment lost 4 bases and the J segment 0 bases; nucleotides outside the gene matches: 11. The CDR3, as DNA: TGTGCCAGCAGCAACGCCGGGACAGGGAAGTTAGCCAAAAACATTCAGTACTTC. The encoded protein is CASSNAGTGKLAKNIQYF.